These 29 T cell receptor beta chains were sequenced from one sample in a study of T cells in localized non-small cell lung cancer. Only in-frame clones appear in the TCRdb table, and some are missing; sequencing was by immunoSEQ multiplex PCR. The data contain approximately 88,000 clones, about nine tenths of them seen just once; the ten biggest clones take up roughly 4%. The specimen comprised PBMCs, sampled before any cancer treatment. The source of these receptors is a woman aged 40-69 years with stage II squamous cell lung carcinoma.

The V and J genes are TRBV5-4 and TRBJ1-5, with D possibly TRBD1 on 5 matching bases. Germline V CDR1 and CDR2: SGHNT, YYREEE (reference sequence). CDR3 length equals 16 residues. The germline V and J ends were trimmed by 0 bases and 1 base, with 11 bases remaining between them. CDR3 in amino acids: CASSLGGGGSNQPQHF. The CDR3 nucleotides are TGTGCCAGCAGCTTGGGGGGTGGGGGAAGCAATCAGCCCCAGCATTTT.

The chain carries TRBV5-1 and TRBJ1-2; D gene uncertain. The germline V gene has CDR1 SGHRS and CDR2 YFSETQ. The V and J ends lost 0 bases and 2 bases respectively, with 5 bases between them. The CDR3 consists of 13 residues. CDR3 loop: CASSLGTNYGYTF. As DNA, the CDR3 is TGCGCCAGCAGCTTGGGGACCAACTATGGCTACACCTTC.

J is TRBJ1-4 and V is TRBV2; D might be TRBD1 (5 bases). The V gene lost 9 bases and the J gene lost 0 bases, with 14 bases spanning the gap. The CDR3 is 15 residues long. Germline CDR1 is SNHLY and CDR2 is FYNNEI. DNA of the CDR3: TGTGCCAGTCGACTGGCGGGGGCAACTAATGAAAAACTGTTTTTT. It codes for CASRLAGATNEKLFF.

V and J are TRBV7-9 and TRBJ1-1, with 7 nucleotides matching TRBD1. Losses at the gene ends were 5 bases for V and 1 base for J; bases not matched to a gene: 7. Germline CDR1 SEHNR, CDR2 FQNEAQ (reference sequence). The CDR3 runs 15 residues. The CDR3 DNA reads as TGTGCCAGCAGCCAAAGACAGGGAAGGAACACTGAAGCTTTCTTT. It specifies CASSQRQGRNTEAFF.

The CDR3 is CASSLLDTQYF. CDR3 sequence (DNA): TGTGCCAGCAGCCTATTAGATACGCAGTATTTT. The V and J genes are TRBV5-4 and TRBJ2-3; no clear D. The V and J ends lost 4 bases and 5 bases respectively, with 5 bases between them. The CDR3 covers 11 residues. Per germline, CDR1 SGHNT and CDR2 YYREEE (reference sequence).

The chain's CDR3 is CASSRQDRIDYEQYF. The CDR3 coding sequence is TGTGCCAGCAGCAGGCAGGACAGGATTGACTACGAGCAGTACTTC. The rearrangement joins TRBV13 to TRBJ2-7; 7 bases are shared with TRBD1. The CDR3 is made up of 15 amino acids. The germline V gene has CDR1 PRHDT and CDR2 FYEKMQ (reference sequence). With V trimmed by 5 bases and J by 3 bases, 10 bases remained unmatched.

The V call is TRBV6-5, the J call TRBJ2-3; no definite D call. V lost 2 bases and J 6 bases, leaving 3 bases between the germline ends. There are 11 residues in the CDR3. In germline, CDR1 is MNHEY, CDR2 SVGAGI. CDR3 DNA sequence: TGTGCCAGCAGTTACGTCGATACGCAGTATTTT. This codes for CASSYVDTQYF.

CDR3 DNA sequence: TGCGCCAGCAGCTTGGGGCCCTTTGGGCTAGCGGGGGGCAGGACGACAGATACGCAGTATTTT. It is translated as CASSLGPFGLAGGRTTDTQYF. The chain couples TRBV5-1 to TRBJ2-3; 11 bases align to TRBD2. Trimming removed 0 bases from V and 3 bases from J; junction bases left unmatched: 18. The CDR3 loop spans 21 amino acids. Germline-derived CDR1 and CDR2 are SGHRS and YFSETQ.

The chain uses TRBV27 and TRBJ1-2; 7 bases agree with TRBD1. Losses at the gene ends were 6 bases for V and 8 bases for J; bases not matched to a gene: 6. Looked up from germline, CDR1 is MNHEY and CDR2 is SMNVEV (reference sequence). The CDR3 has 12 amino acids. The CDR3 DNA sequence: TGTGCCAGCAGCTACAGGGGAGGAGGCTACACCTTC. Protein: CASSYRGGGYTF.

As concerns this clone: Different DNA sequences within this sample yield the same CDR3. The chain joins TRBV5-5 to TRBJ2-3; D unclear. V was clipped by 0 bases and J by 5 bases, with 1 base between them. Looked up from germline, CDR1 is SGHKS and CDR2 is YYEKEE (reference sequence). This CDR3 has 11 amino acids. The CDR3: CASSLGDTQYF. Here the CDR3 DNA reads TGTGCCAGCAGCTTGGGAGATACGCAGTATTTT.

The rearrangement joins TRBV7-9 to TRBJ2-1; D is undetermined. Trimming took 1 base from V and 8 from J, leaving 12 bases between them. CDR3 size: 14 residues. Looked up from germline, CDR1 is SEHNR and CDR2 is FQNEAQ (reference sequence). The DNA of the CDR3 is TGTGCCAGCAGCTTAGGTAGACTCCACGATGAGCAGTTCTTC. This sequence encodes CASSLGRLHDEQFF.

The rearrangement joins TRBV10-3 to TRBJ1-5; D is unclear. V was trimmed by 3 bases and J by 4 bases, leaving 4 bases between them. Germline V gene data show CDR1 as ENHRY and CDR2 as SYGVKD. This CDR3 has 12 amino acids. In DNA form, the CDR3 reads TGTGCCATCAGTGAAGGGAATCAGCCCCAGCATTTT. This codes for CAISEGNQPQHF.

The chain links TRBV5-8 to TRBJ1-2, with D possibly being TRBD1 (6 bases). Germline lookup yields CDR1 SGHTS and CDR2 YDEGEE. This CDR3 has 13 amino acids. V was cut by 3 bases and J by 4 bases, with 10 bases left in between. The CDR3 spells CASSWGGGYGYTF. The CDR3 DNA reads TGTGCCAGCAGCTGGGGGGGCGGCTATGGCTACACCTTC.

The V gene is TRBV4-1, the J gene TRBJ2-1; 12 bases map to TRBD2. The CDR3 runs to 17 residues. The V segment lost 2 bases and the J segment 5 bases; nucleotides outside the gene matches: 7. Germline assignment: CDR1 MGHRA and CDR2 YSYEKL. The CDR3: CASSQLRLAGAHNEQFF. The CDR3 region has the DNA TGCGCCAGCAGCCAACTCCGACTAGCGGGGGCCCACAATGAGCAGTTCTTC.

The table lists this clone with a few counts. CDR3 sequence (DNA): TGTGCCAGCAGCCTCCGTAAGGCCTATGGCTACACCTTC. It encodes CASSLRKAYGYTF. This sequence joins TRBV6-5 and TRBJ1-2; D is unresolved. Trimming shortened V by 6 bases and J by 4 bases, and 12 bases separated the two germline ends. There are 13 residues in the CDR3. Germline V lookup: CDR1 MNHEY, CDR2 SVGAGI.

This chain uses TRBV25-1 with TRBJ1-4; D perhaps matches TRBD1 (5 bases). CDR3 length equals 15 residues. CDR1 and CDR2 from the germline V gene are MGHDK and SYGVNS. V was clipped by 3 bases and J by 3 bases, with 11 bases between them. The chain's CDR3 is CASSELGTSNEKLFF. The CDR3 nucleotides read TGTGCCAGCAGTGAGCTAGGGACCTCTAATGAAAAACTGTTTTTT.

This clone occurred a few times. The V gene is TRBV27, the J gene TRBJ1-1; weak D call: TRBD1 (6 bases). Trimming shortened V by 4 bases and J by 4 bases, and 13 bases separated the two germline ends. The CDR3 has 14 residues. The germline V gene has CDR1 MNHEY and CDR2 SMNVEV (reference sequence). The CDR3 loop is CASSSHLGGTEAFF. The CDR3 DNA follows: TGTGCCAGCAGTTCCCACCTAGGGGGCACTGAAGCTTTCTTT.

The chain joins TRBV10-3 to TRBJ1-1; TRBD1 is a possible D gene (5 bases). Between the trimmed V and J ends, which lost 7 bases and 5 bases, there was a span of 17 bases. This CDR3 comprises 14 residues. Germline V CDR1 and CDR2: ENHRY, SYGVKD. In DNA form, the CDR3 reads TGTGCCATCACTCTAAGGCAGGGAGAGACTGAAGCTTTCTTT. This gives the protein CAITLRQGETEAFF.

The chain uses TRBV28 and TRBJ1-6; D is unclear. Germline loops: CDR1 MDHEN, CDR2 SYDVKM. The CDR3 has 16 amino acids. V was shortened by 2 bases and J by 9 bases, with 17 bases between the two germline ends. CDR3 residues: CASSLRREGWSSPLHF. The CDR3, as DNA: TGTGCCAGCAGTTTAAGGAGGGAGGGTTGGAGTTCACCCCTCCACTTT.

The CDR3 is CASRAGGTAGPNSPLHF. CDR3 sequence (DNA): TGCGCCAGCAGAGCCGGAGGGACAGCAGGGCCAAATTCACCCCTCCACTTT. The chain has TRBV5-1 and TRBJ1-6; TRBD1 agrees at 7 bases. The length of the CDR3 is 17 residues. CDR1 SGHRS and CDR2 YFSETQ come from the germline V gene. The V gene end was trimmed by 5 bases and the J gene end by 7 bases; junction bases not matched to a gene: 15. The variable domain in full, with the rest retrieved from reference TRBV5-1 and TRBJ1-6, is KAGVTQTPRYLIKTRGQQVTLSCSPISGHRSVSWYQQTPGQGLQFLFEYFSETQRNKGNFPGRFSGRQFSNSRSEMNVSTLELGDSALYLCASRAGGTAGPNSPLHFGNGTRLTVT.

The CDR3 DNA follows: TGCGCCAGCAGCTCTGGGACAGGCCTCTCTAGAGGCAATGAGCAGTTCTTC. This sequence encodes CASSSGTGLSRGNEQFF. The chain carries TRBV5-1 and TRBJ2-1; 8 bases agree with TRBD1. Unmatched junction bases numbered 14, after V lost 3 bases and J lost 6 bases. The germline V gene encodes CDR1 SGHRS and CDR2 YFSETQ. CDR3 length: 17 amino acids.

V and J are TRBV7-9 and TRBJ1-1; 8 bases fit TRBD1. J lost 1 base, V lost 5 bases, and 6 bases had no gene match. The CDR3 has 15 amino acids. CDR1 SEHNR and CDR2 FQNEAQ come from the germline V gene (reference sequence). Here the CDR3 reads CASSTPDRANTEAFF. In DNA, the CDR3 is TGTGCCAGCAGCACCCCGGACAGGGCGAACACTGAAGCTTTCTTT.

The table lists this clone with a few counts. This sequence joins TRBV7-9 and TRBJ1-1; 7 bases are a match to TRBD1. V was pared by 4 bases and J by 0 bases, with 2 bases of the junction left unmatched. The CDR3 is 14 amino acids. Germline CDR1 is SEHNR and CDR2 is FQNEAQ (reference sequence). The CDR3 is CASSSGQMNTEAFF. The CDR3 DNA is TGTGCCAGCAGCTCGGGACAGATGAACACTGAAGCTTTCTTT. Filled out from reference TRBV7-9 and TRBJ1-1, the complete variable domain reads DTGVSQNPRHKITKRGQNVTFRCDPISEHNRLYWYRQTLGQGPEFLTYFQNEAQLEKSRLLSDRFSAERPKGSFSTLEIQRTEQGDSAMYLCASSSGQMNTEAFFGQGTRLTVV.

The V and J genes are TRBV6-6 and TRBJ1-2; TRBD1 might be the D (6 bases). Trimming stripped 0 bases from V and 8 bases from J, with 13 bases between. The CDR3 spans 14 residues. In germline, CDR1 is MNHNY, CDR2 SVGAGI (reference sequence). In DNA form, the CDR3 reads TGTGCCAGCAGTTACTCGAACAAGGGGGAAGGCTACACCTTC. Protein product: CASSYSNKGEGYTF.

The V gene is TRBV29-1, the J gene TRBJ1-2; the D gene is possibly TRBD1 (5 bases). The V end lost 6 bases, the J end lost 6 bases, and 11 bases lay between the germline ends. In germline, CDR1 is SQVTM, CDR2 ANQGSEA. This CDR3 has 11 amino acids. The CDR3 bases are TGCAGCGTATGGACGGGGGATGGCTACACCTTC. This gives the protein CSVWTGDGYTF.

The CDR3 DNA sequence: TGTGCCAGCAGTGTTCCCTCTGGTGGCTACAATGAGCAGTTCTTC. Protein product: CASSVPSGGYNEQFF. The chain links TRBV6-1 to TRBJ2-1, with D uncertain. Trimming removed 4 bases at V and 3 bases at J, with 13 bases between. The length of the CDR3 is 15 residues. Germline V CDR1 and CDR2: MNHNS, SASEGT.

This chain's CDR3 is CASIPRGSSYEQYF. The CDR3 region has the DNA TGTGCCAGCATCCCTCGGGGCAGCTCCTACGAGCAGTACTTC. The chain links TRBV7-9 to TRBJ2-7; D could derive from TRBD1 or TRBD2 (5 bases each). Germline-derived CDR1 and CDR2 are SEHNR and FQNEAQ (reference sequence). Trimming left V 7 bases short and J 0 bases short, with 13 bases between. The CDR3 is 14 residues long.

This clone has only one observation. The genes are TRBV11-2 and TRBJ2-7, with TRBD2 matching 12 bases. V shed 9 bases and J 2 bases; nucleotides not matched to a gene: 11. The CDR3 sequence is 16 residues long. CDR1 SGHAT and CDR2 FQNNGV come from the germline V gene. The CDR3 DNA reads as TGTGCCAGGCATCTTGGACTAGCGGGGTCCCCCTACGAGCAGTACTTC. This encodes CARHLGLAGSPYEQYF.

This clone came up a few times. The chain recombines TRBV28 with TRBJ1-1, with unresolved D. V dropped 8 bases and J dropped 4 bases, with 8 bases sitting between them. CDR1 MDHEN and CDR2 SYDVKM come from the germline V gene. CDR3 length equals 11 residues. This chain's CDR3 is CASLQRTEAFF. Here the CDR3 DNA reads TGTGCCAGCCTTCAACGCACTGAAGCTTTCTTT. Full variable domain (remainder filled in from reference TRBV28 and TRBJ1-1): DVKVTQSSRYLVKRTGEKVFLECVQDMDHENMFWYRQDPGLGLRLIYFSYDVKMKEKGDIPEGYSVSREKKERFSLILESASTNQTSMYLCASLQRTEAFFGQGTRLTVV.